These 9 T cell receptor beta chains came from one sample sequenced in a study of blood T cells in healthy people across ages (dated by TCRdb to the mid-2010s). Library preparation was by 5' RACE. The run used an Illumina HiSeq 2500. A second roughly 6 to 11 cycle PCR used a sample-barcoded 5' primer and a J-beta primer mix. The public reads were quality trimmed at Q25 with fastp and then assembled into clones with MiXCR by TCRdb, keeping productive beta chains. Records with the same CDR3 protein are collapsed into one entry carrying the most frequent genes and DNA. The sample includes approximately 800,000 distinct CDR3 sequences, with roughly 25% observed a single time. The ten largest clones represent 2.5% to 3.5% of the sample. These data also featured in a second study, about T cells of mothers and their children.

Sequencing was performed on blood. Receptors were obtained from a boy aged 5-17 years in good health.

The CDR3 DNA is TGTGCCAGCAGTCCAAGCGGGGGCATATACAATGAGCAGTTCTTC. This codes for CASSPSGGIYNEQFF. V and J are TRBV9 and TRBJ2-1, with 8 bases aligning to TRBD2. Trimming removed 5 bases from V and 4 bases from J; junction bases left unmatched: 8. This CDR3 has 15 amino acids. Germline CDR1 is SGDLS and CDR2 is YYNGEE.

The chain carries TRBV4-2 and TRBJ2-5; TRBD2 matches at 9 bases. Trimming at V came to 1 base and at J to 0 bases, leaving 3 bases not matched to a gene. CDR3 length equals 16 residues. Germline CDR1 reads LGHNA; CDR2 reads YNFKEQ. The CDR3 DNA follows: TGTGCCAGCAGCCAAGTAACTAGCGGGTACCAAGAGACCCAGTACTTC. Translation: CASSQVTSGYQETQYF.

About this clonotype itself: The junction departs from germline at one end; a sequencing error may be responsible. The V and J genes are TRBV20-1 and TRBJ2-7, with 9 nucleotides matching TRBD2. This CDR3 comprises 14 residues. The germline V gene has CDR1 DFQATT and CDR2 SNEGSKA (reference sequence). CDR3 in amino acids: CSAYTTSGSYEQYF. The CDR3 DNA is TGCAGCGCCTATACTACTAGCGGGTCGTACGAACAGTACTTC.

This clonotype turned up a few times. The chain links TRBV12-3 or TRBV12-4 to TRBJ2-7; 8 bases are a match to TRBD1. Trimming cost V 3 bases and J 3 bases; bases outside gene matches: 7. The CDR3 runs 15 residues. The CDR3, as DNA: TGTGCCAGCAGTTTTGGAGCGGACAGGGACTACGAGCAGTACTTC. Its translation is CASSFGADRDYEQYF.

This clonotype has more than one count but fewer than ten. The chain recombines TRBV29-1 with TRBJ2-1, with a weak D call TRBD1 (7 bases). Germline V gene data show CDR1 as SQVTM and CDR2 as ANQGSEA. The CDR3 consists of 12 residues. Trimming left V 6 bases short and J 7 bases short, with 13 bases between. CDR3 coding DNA: TGCAGCGTCCTCCCAGGGGGGAATGAGCAGTTCTTC. Amino acids: CSVLPGGNEQFF.

The V and J genes are TRBV30 and TRBJ2-7; 8 bases are shared with TRBD2. Germline assignment: CDR1 GTSNPN and CDR2 SVGIG (reference sequence). J was trimmed by 5 bases and V by 4 bases; bases with no gene match: 7. This CDR3 has 13 amino acids. Here the CDR3 DNA reads TGTGCCTGGATGAGGAGCGGGGGTAACGAGCAGTACTTC. Translation gives CAWMRSGGNEQYF.

This clonotype came up many times. The J gene is TRBJ1-5, the V gene TRBV12-3 or TRBV12-4, with 8 nucleotides matching TRBD1. The CDR3 spans 16 residues. J lost 2 bases, V lost 6 bases, and 9 bases had no gene match. CDR3 sequence reads: CASSGQGSNRNQPQHF. CDR3 nucleotide sequence: TGTGCCAGCAGCGGACAGGGTTCGAATCGCAATCAGCCCCAGCATTTT.

This chain links TRBV10-3 with TRBJ2-7, with D hard to call. Germline V gene lookup returns CDR1 ENHRY and CDR2 SYGVKD. The length of the CDR3 is 14 residues. V was shortened by 0 bases and J by 0 bases, with 6 bases between the two germline ends. CDR3 sequence: CAISESVISYEQYF. The CDR3 nucleotides read TGTGCCATCAGTGAGTCGGTCATCTCCTACGAGCAGTACTTC.

The chain is built from TRBV4-1 and TRBJ2-5; 9 positions match TRBD2. V lost 4 bases and J lost 0; bases outside the gene matches: 9. CDR1 is MGHRA and CDR2 is YSYEKL in the germline V gene. The CDR3 sequence is 17 residues long. CDR3 in amino acids: CASSRALAGVYQETQYF. The DNA for the CDR3 is TGCGCCAGCAGCCGCGCACTAGCGGGCGTATACCAAGAGACCCAGTACTTC.